This is a list of T cell receptor beta chains from one sample in a study of low-dose radiotherapy and immunotherapy resistance in tumors. TCRdb re-analysed the reads in MiXCR, keeping a single row per CDR3 protein. The sample lists 100,000 or so distinct CDR3 sequences, about 20% seen once, with roughly 4% in the top ten. The sequences come from PBMCs, collected after low-dose radiotherapy plus immunotherapy. The origin of the receptors is a male donor with prostate cancer. The CDR3 runs from the conserved cysteine through the conserved F or W. Fields, in order: clone size, V gene, D gene, J gene, CDR3 protein, CDR3 DNA. D genes are given only for firm matches. The size entry is marked missing in some rows and otherwise reads once, few, many or a size class.

abundance: few
v_gene: TRBV5-1
d_gene: .
j_gene: TRBJ1-1
CDR3aa: CASSLGPPSNTEAFF
CDR3nt: TGCGCCAGCAGCTTGGGTCCACCTTCGAACACTGAAGCTTTCTTT

abundance: many
v_gene: TRBV7-3
d_gene: .
j_gene: TRBJ1-1
CDR3aa: CASSKGGYTEAFF
CDR3nt: TGTGCCAGCAGCAAGGGAGGGTACACTGAAGCTTTCTTT

abundance: many
v_gene: TRBV5-1
d_gene: .
j_gene: TRBJ1-3
CDR3aa: CASSLESLGPGNTIYF
CDR3nt: TGCGCCAGCAGCTTGGAGTCCCTCGGTCCGGGAAACACCATATATTTT

abundance: many
v_gene: TRBV4-1
d_gene: .
j_gene: TRBJ1-5
CDR3aa: CASSKGTSSNQPQHF
CDR3nt: TGCGCCAGCAGCAAAGGAACTTCTAGCAATCAGCCCCAGCATTTT

abundance: many
v_gene: TRBV7-8
d_gene: TRBD1
j_gene: TRBJ2-2
CDR3aa: CASSIWTGEDTGELFF
CDR3nt: TGTGCCAGCAGCATATGGACAGGGGAGGACACCGGGGAGCTGTTTTTT

abundance: .
v_gene: TRBV7-3
d_gene: .
j_gene: TRBJ2-1
CDR3aa: CASNRLPGLNNEQFF
CDR3nt: TGTGCCAGCAACCGACTGCCGGGACTTAACAATGAGCAGTTCTTC

abundance: many
v_gene: TRBV3-1
d_gene: TRBD1
j_gene: TRBJ2-5
CDR3aa: CASSQDRGQETQYF
CDR3nt: TGTGCCAGCAGCCAGGACAGGGGTCAAGAGACCCAGTACTTC

abundance: many
v_gene: TRBV5-1
d_gene: .
j_gene: TRBJ1-1
CDR3aa: CASSLLSQSHTEAFF
CDR3nt: TGCGCCAGCAGCTTGTTGAGTCAGTCCCACACTGAAGCTTTCTTT

abundance: many
v_gene: TRBV7-9
d_gene: .
j_gene: TRBJ2-5
CDR3aa: CASSLTVGEETQYF
CDR3nt: TGTGCCAGCAGCTTAACCGTGGGGGAAGAGACCCAGTACTTC

abundance: many
v_gene: TRBV11-2
d_gene: .
j_gene: TRBJ1-3
CDR3aa: CASSLLMYSGNTIYF
CDR3nt: TGTGCCAGCAGCTTACTGATGTACTCTGGAAACACCATATATTTT

abundance: .
v_gene: TRBV23-1
d_gene: TRBD1
j_gene: TRBJ2-7
CDR3aa: CATTDRAHYEQYF
CDR3nt: TGCGCCACTACGGACAGGGCTCACTACGAGCAGTACTTC

abundance: .
v_gene: TRBV19
d_gene: .
j_gene: TRBJ2-6
CDR3aa: CASSPRGGGANVLTF
CDR3nt: TGTGCCAGTAGCCCCAGGGGCGGCGGGGCCAACGTCCTGACTTTC

abundance: .
v_gene: TRBV5-6
d_gene: .
j_gene: TRBJ2-7
CDR3aa: CASRQASYEQYF
CDR3nt: TGTGCCAGCCGGCAGGCCTCCTACGAGCAGTACTTC